The TCR beta chain described here comes from a study of T cells in localized non-small cell lung cancer. The study's findings and limits: Adjacent lung tissue had a median 57 of the top 100 clones found in the tumor. Because only a single region of the tumor was sequenced, heterogeneity remains possible. Peak T cell clonality was found in uninvolved adjacent lung, exceeding tumor. Longer overall survival accompanied higher blood T cell density.

Produced via immunoSEQ multiplex PCR; TCRdb's table is partial and in-frame only. The sample consists of over 70,000 clones, under 95% of them appearing once. In the case of this clone: What it binds is not known. The junction does not match germline at one end; this may be a read error. Other DNA sequences in this specimen translate into the identical CDR3.

CDR1 and CDR2 (germline): MNHNS, SASEGT. The CDR3 consists of 14 residues. This receptor was obtained from a woman aged 40-69 years with stage II squamous cell lung carcinoma. The starting material was PBMCs, obtained before any cancer treatment. The chain has TRBV6-1 and TRBJ2-7, with TRBD1 identical over 10 bases. CDR3 coding DNA: TGCGCCAGCAGACAGGGGGCTCCGATCAGAGAGCAGTACTTC. Translation gives CASRQGAPIREQYF.